This entry describes one T cell receptor beta chain. V was clipped by 4 bases and J by 0 bases, with 9 bases between them. There are 14 residues in the CDR3. The germline gives CDR1 MNHEY, CDR2 SVGAGI. The data belong to a study of shared clonotypes between healthy human individuals. In replicate PCRs of sorted subsets, about 200 ng DNA, 29,000 or so T cell genomes, was used. The table came from immunoSEQ multiplex PCR; TCRdb's copy has only in-frame clones and leaves some out. The sample has around 2.3 million clones; under 97% are singletons. There were no recent acute infections or vaccinations among the donors, who were healthy HIV-negative adults. It was into CD45RA+ naive and CD45RA-negative memory subsets that the CD4+ cells were split.

The sequenced sample was naive CD4+ T cells sorted from blood. The subset denotes: CD45RA+ positively selected. This receptor was obtained from a man between 18 and 35 years old in good health. V and J are TRBV6-5 and TRBJ1-1; the D is unclear. Here the CDR3 DNA reads TGTGCCAGCAGTTCCCCATCGCTGAACACTGAAGCTTTCTTT. Its translation: CASSSPSLNTEAFF.